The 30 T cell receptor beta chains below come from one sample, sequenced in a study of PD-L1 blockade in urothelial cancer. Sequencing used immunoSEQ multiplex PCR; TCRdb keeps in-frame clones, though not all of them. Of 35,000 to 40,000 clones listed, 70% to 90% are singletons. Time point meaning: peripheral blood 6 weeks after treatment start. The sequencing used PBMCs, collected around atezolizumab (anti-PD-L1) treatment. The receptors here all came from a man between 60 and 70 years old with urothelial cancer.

CDR3 nucleotide sequence: TGTGCCAGCAGTGAGACAGGCTATGGCTACACCTTC. Translation gives CASSETGYGYTF. V and J are TRBV2 and TRBJ1-2; D is possibly TRBD1 (6 bases). The CDR3 length is 12 residues. Per the germline V gene, CDR1 is SNHLY and CDR2 is FYNNEI. Trimming shortened V by 3 bases and J by 4 bases, and 6 bases separated the two germline ends. The full variable domain, rest sourced from reference TRBV2 and TRBJ1-2, is EPEVTQTPSHQVTQMGQEVILRCVPISNHLYFYWYRQILGQKVEFLVSFYNNEISEKSEIFDDQFSVERPDGSNFTLKIRSTKLEDSAMYFCASSETGYGYTFGSGTRLTVV.

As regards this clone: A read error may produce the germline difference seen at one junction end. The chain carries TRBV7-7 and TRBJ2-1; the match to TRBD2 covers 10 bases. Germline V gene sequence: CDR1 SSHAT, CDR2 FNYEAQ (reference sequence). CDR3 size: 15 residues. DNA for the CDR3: TGTGCTAGCAGTAGAAGCGGGACTAGCGTTAATGAGCAGTTCTTC. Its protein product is CASSRSGTSVNEQFF.

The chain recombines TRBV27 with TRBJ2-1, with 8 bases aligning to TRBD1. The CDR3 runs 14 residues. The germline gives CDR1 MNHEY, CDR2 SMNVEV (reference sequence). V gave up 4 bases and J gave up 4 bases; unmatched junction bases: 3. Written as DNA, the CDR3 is TGTGCCAGCAGTTCTAACAGGGGGTACAATGAGCAGTTCTTC. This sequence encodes CASSSNRGYNEQFF.

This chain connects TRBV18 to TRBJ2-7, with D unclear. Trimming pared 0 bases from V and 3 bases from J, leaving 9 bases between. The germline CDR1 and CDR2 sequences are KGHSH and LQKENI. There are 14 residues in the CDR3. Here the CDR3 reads CASSPPSRFYEQYF. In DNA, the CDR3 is TGTGCCAGCTCACCACCGTCTAGGTTCTACGAGCAGTACTTC.

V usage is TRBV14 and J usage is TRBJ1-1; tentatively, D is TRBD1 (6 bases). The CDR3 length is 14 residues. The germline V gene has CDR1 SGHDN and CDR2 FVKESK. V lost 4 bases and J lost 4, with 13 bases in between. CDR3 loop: CASSPLTGFTEAFF. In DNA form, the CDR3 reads TGTGCCAGCAGCCCACTTACAGGGTTCACTGAAGCTTTCTTT.

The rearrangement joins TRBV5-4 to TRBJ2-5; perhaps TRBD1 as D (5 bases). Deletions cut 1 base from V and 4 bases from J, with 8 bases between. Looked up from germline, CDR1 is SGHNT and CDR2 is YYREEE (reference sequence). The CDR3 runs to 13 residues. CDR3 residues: CASSLKGAETQYF. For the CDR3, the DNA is TGTGCCAGCAGCTTGAAAGGGGCAGAGACCCAGTACTTC.

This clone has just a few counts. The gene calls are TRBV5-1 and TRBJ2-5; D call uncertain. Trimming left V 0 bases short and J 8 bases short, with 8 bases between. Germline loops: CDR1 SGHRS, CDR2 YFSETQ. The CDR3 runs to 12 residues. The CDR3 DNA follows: TGCGCCAGCAGCTTGGACATACCTACCCAGTACTTC. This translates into CASSLDIPTQYF.

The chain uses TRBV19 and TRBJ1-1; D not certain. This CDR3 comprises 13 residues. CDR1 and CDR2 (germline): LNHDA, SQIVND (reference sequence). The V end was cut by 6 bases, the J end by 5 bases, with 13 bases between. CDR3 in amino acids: CASSEFEGTEAFF. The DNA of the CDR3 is TGTGCCAGTAGCGAGTTCGAGGGAACTGAAGCTTTCTTT.

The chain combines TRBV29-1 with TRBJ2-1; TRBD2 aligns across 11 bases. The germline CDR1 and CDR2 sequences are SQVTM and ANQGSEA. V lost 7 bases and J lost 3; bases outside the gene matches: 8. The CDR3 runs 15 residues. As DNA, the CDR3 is TGCAGCGCCCCTGGGACTAGCGGAGACTACAATGAGCAGTTCTTC. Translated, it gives CSAPGTSGDYNEQFF.

In nucleotides, the CDR3 is TGTGCCACTCTCGCCGGGACACTGAACACTGAAGCTTTCTTT. Protein sequence: CATLAGTLNTEAFF. The chain links TRBV2 to TRBJ1-1; possible D gene TRBD1, 6 bases. Germline CDR1 and CDR2: SNHLY and FYNNEI. This CDR3 is built from 14 residues. V dropped 10 bases and J dropped 0 bases, with 15 bases sitting between them.

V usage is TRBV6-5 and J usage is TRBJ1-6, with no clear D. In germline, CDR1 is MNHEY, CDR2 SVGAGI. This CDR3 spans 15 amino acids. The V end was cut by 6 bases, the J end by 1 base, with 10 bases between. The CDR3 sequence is CASRGGGSYNSPLHF. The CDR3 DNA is TGTGCCAGCAGGGGAGGAGGATCCTATAATTCACCCCTCCACTTT.

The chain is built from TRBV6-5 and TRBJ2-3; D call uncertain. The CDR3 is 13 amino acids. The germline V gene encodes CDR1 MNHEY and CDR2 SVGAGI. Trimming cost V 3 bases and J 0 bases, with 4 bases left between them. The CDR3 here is CASSYPSTDTQYF. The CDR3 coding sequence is TGTGCCAGCAGTTATCCTAGCACAGATACGCAGTATTTT.

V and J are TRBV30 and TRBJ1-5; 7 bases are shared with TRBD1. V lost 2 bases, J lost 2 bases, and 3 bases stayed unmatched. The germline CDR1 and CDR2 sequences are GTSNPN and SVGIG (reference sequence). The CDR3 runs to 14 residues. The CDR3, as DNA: TGTGCCTGGAGTACAGGGGAGGGCAATCAGCCCCAGCATTTT. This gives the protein CAWSTGEGNQPQHF.

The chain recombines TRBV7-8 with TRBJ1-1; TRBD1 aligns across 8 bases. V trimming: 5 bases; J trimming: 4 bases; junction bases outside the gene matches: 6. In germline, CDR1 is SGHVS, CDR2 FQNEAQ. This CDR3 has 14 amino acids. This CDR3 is CASSPRTGTTEAFF. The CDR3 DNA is TGTGCCAGCAGCCCACGGACAGGGACCACTGAAGCTTTCTTT.

CDR3 protein: CASGQGALYEQYF. In nucleotides, the CDR3 is TGTGCCAGCGGGCAGGGGGCCCTCTACGAGCAGTACTTC. The V call is TRBV6-1, the J call TRBJ2-7; 8 positions match TRBD1. After removal of 8 bases from V and 3 bases from J, the junction contained 6 bases not matched to a gene. This CDR3 contains 13 residues. Germline loops: CDR1 MNHNS, CDR2 SASEGT.

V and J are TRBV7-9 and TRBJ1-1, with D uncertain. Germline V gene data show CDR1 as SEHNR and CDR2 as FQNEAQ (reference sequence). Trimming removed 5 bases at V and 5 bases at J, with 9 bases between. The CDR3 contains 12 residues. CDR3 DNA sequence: TGTGCCAGCAGCGGACTGAGAACTGAAGCTTTCTTT. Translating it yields CASSGLRTEAFF.

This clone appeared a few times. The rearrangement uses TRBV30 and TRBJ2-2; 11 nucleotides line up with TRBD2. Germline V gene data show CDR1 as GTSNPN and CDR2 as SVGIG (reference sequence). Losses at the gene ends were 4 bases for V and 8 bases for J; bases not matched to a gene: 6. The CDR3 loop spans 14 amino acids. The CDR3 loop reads CAWNALAGGGELFF. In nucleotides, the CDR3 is TGTGCCTGGAATGCGCTAGCGGGAGGTGGGGAGCTGTTTTTT.

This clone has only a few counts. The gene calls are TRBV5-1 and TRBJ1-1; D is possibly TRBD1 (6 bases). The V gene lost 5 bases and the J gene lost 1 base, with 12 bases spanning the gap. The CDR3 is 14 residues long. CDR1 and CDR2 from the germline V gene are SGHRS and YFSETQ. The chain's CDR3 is CASRPTTGNTEAFF. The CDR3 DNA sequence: TGCGCCAGCAGACCAACGACAGGGAACACTGAAGCTTTCTTT.

The CDR3 region has the DNA TGTGCCAGCCACCGGGACAGGCCGAGGAACACTGAAGCTTTCTTT. Translating it yields CASHRDRPRNTEAFF. The V and J genes are TRBV18 and TRBJ1-1; 8 bases agree with TRBD1. Trimming removed 8 bases from V and 1 base from J; junction bases left unmatched: 9. CDR1 KGHSH and CDR2 LQKENI come from the germline V gene. The CDR3 extends over 15 amino acids.

CDR3 amino acids: CSVGGQGDGYTF. Written as DNA, the CDR3 is TGCAGCGTTGGAGGACAGGGGGACGGCTACACCTTC. The chain joins TRBV29-1 to TRBJ1-2; 10 bases map to TRBD1. The CDR3 has 12 amino acids. The germline V gene has CDR1 SQVTM and CDR2 ANQGSEA. The junction had 4 bases not matched to a gene; V was cut back by 4 bases and J by 8 bases.

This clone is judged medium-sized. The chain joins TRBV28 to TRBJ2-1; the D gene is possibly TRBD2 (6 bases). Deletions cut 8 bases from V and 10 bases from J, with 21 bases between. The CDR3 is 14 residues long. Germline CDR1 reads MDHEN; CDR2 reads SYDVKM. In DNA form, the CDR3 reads TGTGCCAGCGACCTAGGGGCGGGGTCAGGGGAGCAGTTCTTC. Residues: CASDLGAGSGEQFF.

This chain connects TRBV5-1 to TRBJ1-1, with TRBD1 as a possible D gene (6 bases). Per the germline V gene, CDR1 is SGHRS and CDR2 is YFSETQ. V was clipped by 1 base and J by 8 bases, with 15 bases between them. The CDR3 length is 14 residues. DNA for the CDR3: TGCGCCAGCAGCTTGCCTTCAGGGGAGCCCGAAGCTTTCTTT. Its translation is CASSLPSGEPEAFF.

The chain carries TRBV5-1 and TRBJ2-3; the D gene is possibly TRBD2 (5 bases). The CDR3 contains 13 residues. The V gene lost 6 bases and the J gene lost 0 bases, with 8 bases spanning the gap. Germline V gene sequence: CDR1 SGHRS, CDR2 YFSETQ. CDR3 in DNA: TGCGCCAGCACCTCGGGGAGCACAGATACGCAGTATTTT. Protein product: CASTSGSTDTQYF.

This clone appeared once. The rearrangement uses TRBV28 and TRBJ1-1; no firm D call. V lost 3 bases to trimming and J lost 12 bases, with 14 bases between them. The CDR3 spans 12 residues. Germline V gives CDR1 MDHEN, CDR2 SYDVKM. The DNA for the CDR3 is TGTGCCAGCAGTTTTGGGCCCCATGGGTCTTTCTTT. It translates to CASSFGPHGSFF. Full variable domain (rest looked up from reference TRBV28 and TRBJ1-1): DVKVTQSSRYLVKRTGEKVFLECVQDMDHENMFWYRQDPGLGLRLIYFSYDVKMKEKGDIPEGYSVSREKKERFSLILESASTNQTSMYLCASSFGPHGSFFGQGTRLTVV.

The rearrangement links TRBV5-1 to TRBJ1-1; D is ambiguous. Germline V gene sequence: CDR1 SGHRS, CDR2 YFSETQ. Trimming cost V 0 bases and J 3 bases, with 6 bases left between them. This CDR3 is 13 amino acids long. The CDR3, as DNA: TGCGCCAGCAGCTTGGAGGCGGACACTGAAGCTTTCTTT. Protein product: CASSLEADTEAFF.

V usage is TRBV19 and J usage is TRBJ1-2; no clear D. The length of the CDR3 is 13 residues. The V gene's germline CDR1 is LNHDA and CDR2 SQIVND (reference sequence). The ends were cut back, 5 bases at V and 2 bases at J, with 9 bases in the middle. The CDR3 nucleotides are TGTGCCAGTAGTTGGCAGGCCAACTATGGCTACACCTTC. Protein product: CASSWQANYGYTF.

CDR3 sequence: CASSRQGEAFF. CDR3 in DNA: TGTGCCAGCAGCAGACAGGGTGAAGCTTTCTTT. The chain carries TRBV7-8 and TRBJ1-1; TRBD1 agrees at 7 bases. The length of the CDR3 is 11 residues. Germline V gene sequence: CDR1 SGHVS, CDR2 FQNEAQ. V shed 5 bases, J shed 7 bases, and the junction held 1 base outside the gene matches. Full variable domain (missing parts from reference TRBV7-8 and TRBJ1-1): GAGVSQSPRYKVAKRGQDVALRCDPISGHVSLFWYQQALGQGPEFLTYFQNEAQLDKSGLPSDRFFAERPEGSVSTLKIQRTQQEDSAVYLCASSRQGEAFFGQGTRLTVV.

The CDR3 nucleotides read TGCGCCAGCGACTCAGGGACAGACTATGGCTACACCTTC. Translated: CASDSGTDYGYTF. The chain recombines TRBV5-1 with TRBJ1-2; 7 nucleotides align to TRBD1. Trimming removed 7 bases from V and 3 bases from J; junction bases left unmatched: 6. This CDR3 has 13 residues. Germline loops: CDR1 SGHRS, CDR2 YFSETQ.

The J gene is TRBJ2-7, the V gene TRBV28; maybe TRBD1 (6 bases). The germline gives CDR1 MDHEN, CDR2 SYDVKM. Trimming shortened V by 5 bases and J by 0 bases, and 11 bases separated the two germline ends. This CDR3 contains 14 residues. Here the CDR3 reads CASSEGGPSYEQYF. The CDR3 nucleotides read TGTGCCAGCAGTGAAGGGGGTCCCTCCTACGAGCAGTACTTC.

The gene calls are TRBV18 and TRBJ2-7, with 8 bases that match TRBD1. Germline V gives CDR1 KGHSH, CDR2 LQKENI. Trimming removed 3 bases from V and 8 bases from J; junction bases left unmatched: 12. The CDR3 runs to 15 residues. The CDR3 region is CASSPKDRDGSKQYF. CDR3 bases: TGTGCCAGCTCACCTAAGGACAGGGATGGGTCTAAGCAGTACTTC.